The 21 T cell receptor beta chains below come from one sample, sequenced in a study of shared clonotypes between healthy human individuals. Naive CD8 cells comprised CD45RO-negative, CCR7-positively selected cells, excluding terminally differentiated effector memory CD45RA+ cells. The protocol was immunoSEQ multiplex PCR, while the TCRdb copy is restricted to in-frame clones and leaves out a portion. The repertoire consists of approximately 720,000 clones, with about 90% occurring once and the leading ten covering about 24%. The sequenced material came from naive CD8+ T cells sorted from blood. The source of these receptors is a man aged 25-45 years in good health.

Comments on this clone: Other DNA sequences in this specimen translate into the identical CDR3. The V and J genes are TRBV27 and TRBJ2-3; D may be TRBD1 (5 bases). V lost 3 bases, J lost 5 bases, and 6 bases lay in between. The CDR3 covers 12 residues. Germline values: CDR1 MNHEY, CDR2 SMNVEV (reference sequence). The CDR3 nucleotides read TGTGCCAGCAGTTTGCAGGGAGATACGCAGTATTTT. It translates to CASSLQGDTQYF.

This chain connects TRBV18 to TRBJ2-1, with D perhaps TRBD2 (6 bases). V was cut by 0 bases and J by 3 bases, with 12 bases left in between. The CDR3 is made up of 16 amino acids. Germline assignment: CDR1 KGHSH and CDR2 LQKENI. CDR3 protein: CASSPPSGEDYNEQFF. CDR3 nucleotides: TGTGCCAGCTCACCACCGTCCGGGGAGGACTACAATGAGCAGTTCTTC.

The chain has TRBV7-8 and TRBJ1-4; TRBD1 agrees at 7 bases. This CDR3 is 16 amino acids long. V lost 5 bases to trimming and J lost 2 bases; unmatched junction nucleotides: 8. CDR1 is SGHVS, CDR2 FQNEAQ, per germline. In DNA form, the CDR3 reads TGTGCCAGCAGCGCGCTGCCGGGACAGACTAATGAAAAACTGTTTTTT. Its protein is CASSALPGQTNEKLFF.

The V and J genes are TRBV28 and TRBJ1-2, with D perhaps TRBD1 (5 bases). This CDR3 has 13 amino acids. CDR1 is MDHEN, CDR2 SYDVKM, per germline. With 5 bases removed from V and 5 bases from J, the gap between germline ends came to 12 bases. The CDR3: CASSTGTVYGYTF. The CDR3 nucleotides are TGTGCCAGCAGTACTGGGACGGTATATGGCTACACCTTC.

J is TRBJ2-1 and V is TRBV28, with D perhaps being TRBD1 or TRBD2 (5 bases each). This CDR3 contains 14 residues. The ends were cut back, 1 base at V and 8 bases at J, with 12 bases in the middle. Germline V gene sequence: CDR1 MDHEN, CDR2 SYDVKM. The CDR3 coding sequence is TGTGCCAGCAGTTTATTGGGGGAGAGGGATGAGCAGTTCTTC. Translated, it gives CASSLLGERDEQFF. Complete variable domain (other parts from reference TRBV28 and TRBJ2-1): DVKVTQSSRYLVKRTGEKVFLECVQDMDHENMFWYRQDPGLGLRLIYFSYDVKMKEKGDIPEGYSVSREKKERFSLILESASTNQTSMYLCASSLLGERDEQFFGPGTRLTVL.

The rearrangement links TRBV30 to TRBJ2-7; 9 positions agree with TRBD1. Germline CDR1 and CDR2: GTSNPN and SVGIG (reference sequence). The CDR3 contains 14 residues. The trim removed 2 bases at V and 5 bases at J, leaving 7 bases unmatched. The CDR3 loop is CAWSSGQGRDEQYF. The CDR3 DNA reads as TGTGCCTGGAGTTCTGGACAGGGGAGAGACGAGCAGTACTTC.

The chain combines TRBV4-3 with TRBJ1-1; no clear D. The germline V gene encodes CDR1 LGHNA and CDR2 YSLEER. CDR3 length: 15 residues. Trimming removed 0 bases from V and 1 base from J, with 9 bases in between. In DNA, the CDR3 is TGCGCCAGCAGCCAAGATTTGGGGTCGAACACTGAAGCTTTCTTT. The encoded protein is CASSQDLGSNTEAFF.

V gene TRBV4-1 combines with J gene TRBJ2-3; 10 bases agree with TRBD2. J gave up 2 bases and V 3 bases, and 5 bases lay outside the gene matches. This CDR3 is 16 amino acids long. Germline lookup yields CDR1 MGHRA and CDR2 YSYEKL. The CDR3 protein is CASSQASGRTTDTQYF. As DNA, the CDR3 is TGCGCCAGCAGCCAGGCTAGCGGGAGAACCACAGATACGCAGTATTTT.

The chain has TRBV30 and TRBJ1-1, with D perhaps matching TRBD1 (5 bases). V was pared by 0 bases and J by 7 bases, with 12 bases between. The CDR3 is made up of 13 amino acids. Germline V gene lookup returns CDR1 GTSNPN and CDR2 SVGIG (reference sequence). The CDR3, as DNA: TGTGCCTGGAGTGTAGGAGGGGCTGGTGAAGCTTTCTTT. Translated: CAWSVGGAGEAFF.

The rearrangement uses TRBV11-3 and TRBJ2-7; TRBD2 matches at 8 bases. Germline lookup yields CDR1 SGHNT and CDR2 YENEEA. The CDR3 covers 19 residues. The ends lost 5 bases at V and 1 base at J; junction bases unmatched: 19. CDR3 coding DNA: TGTGCCAGCAGCCTATACCGGCCCCTGAGCGGGAGACCATCCTACGAGCAGTACTTC. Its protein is CASSLYRPLSGRPSYEQYF.

The CDR3 reads CASSLGPQPHPSYGYTF. CDR3 coding DNA: TGTGCCAGCAGCTTAGGGCCACAGCCTCACCCTTCCTATGGCTACACCTTC. The genes are TRBV13 and TRBJ1-2; D is ambiguous. The CDR3 has 17 residues. Germline V gene sequence: CDR1 PRHDT, CDR2 FYEKMQ (reference sequence). The V gene lost 0 bases and the J gene lost 4 bases, with 18 bases spanning the gap.

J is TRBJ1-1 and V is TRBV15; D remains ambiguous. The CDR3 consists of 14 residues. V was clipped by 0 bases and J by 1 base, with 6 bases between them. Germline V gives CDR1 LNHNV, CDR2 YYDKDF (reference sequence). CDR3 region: CATSRDQGNTEAFF. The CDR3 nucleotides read TGTGCCACCAGCAGAGATCAAGGGAACACTGAAGCTTTCTTT.

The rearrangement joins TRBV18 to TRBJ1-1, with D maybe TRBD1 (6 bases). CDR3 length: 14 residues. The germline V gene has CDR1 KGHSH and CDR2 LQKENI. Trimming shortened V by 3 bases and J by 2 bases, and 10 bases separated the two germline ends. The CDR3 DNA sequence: TGTGCCAGCTCACCCTCAGGGGCCAACACTGAAGCTTTCTTT. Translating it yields CASSPSGANTEAFF.

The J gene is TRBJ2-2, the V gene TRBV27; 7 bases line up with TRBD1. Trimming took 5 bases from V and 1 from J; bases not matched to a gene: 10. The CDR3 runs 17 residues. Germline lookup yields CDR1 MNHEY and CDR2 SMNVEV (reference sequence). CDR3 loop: CASSPNFWTGNTGELFF. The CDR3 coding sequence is TGTGCCAGCAGTCCAAATTTTTGGACAGGGAACACCGGGGAGCTGTTTTTT.

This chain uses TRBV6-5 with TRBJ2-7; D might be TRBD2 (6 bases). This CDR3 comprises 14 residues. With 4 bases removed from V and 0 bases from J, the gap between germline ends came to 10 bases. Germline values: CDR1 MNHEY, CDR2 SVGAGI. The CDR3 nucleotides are TGTGCCAGCAGTTTTCTAGCGAGCTCCTACGAGCAGTACTTC. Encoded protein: CASSFLASSYEQYF.

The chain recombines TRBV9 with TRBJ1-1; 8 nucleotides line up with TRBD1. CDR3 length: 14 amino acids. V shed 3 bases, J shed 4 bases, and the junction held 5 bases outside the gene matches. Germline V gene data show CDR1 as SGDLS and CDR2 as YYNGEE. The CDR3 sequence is CASSDRQGRTEAFF. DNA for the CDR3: TGTGCCAGCAGCGATCGACAGGGGCGCACTGAAGCTTTCTTT.

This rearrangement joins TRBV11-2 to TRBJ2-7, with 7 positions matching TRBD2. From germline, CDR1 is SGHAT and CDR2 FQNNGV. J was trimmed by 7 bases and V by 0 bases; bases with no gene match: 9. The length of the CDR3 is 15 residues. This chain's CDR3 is CASSLEVGGPDEQYF. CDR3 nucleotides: TGTGCCAGCAGCTTAGAAGTGGGAGGGCCGGATGAGCAGTACTTC.

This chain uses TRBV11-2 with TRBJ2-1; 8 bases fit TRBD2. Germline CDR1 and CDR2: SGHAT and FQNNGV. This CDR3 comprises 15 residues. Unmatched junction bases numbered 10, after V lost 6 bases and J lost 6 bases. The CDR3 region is CASSPGTSGLNEQFF. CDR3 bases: TGTGCCAGCAGTCCCGGGACTAGTGGGCTCAATGAGCAGTTCTTC. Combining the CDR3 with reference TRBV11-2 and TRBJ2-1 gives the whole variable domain EAGVAQSPRYKIIEKRQSVAFWCNPISGHATLYWYQQILGQGPKLLIQFQNNGVVDDSQLPKDRFSAERLKGVDSTLKIQPAKLEDSAVYLCASSPGTSGLNEQFFGPGTRLTVL.

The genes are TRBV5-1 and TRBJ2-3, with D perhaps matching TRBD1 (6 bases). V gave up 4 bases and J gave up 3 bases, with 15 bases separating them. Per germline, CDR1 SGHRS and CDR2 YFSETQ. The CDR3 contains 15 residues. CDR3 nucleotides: TGCGCCAGCAGCAAGACAGGCGATGCTACAGATACGCAGTATTTT. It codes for CASSKTGDATDTQYF.

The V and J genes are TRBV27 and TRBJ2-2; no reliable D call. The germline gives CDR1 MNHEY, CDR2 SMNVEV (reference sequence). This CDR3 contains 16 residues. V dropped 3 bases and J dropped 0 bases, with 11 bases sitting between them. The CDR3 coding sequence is TGTGCCAGCAGTTTTAGGACCTTCGCGAACACCGGGGAGCTGTTTTTT. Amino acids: CASSFRTFANTGELFF.

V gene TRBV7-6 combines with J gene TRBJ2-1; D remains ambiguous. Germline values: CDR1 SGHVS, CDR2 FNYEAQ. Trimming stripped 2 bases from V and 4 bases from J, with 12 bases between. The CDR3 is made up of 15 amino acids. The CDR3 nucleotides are TGTGCCAGCAGCTTATTCCCCATGGGGTACAATGAGCAGTTCTTC. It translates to CASSLFPMGYNEQFF.